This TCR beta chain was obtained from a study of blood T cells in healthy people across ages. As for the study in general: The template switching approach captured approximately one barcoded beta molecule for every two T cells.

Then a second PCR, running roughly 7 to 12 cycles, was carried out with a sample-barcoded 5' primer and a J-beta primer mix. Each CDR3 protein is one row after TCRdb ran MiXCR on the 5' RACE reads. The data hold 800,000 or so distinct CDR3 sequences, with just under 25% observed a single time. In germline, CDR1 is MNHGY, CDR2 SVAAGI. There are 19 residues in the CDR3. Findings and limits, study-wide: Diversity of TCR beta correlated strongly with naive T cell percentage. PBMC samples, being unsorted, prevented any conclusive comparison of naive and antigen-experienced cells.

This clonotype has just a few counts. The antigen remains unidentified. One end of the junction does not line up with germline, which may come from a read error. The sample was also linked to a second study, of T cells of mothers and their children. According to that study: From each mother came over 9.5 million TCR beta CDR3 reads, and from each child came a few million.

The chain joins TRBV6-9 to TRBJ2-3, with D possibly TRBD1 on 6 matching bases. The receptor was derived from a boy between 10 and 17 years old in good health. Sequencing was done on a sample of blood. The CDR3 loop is CAGSRQTGRHRCSTDTQYF. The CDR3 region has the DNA TGTGCCGGCAGTCGACAAACAGGGAGACACCGTTGTAGCACAGATACGCAGTATTTT.